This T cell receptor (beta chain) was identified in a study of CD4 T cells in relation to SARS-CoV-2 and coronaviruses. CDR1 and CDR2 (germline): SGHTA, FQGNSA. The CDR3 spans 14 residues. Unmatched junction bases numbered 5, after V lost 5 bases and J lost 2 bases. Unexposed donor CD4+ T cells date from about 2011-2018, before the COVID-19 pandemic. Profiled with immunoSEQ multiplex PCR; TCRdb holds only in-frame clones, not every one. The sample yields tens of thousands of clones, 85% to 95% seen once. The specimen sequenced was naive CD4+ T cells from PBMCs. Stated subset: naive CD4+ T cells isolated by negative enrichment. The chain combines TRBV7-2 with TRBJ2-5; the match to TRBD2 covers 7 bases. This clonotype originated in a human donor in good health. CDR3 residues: CASSLQRGQETQYF. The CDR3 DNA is TGTGCCAGCAGCCTCCAGCGGGGACAAGAGACCCAGTACTTC.